The rows below give T cell receptor beta chains drawn from one sample of a study of shared clonotypes between healthy human individuals. TCRdb keeps only in-frame clones here, not all; method: immunoSEQ multiplex PCR. The sample gives around 1.4 million clones, 97% to 99% of which show up once; about 0.34% is in the top ten. The sample comprised naive CD4+ T cells sorted from blood. All receptors derive from a man aged 30 to 45 in good health. The CDR3 runs from the conserved cysteine through the conserved F or W. The D gene is left open where the match is weak. Size is stated for part of the rows, as once, few or many counts, or as a class when the clone is expanded.

cdr3_aa cdr3_nt v_call cdr3_length clone_size d_call j_call
CASSLQTGAPPDTQYF TGCGCCAGCAGCTTGCAGACAGGGGCCCCTCCAGATACGCAGTATTTT TRBV5-1 16 once TRBD1 TRBJ2-3
CASSFFDSGANVLTF TGTGCCAGCAGCTTTTTCGACTCTGGGGCCAACGTCCTGACTTTC TRBV7-9 15 - - TRBJ2-6
CASSSGSSYEQYF TGTGCCAGCAGTTCGGGGAGTTCCTACGAGCAGTACTTC TRBV28 13 - - TRBJ2-7
CASSLDQAGLSYNEQFF TGTGCCAGCTCCCTAGACCAAGCGGGACTCTCCTACAATGAGCAGTTCTTC TRBV18 17 - TRBD2 TRBJ2-1
CASSQTVQYEAFF TGTGCCAGCAGCCAGACCGTGCAATATGAAGCTTTCTTT TRBV5-5 13 - - TRBJ1-1
CASSLGQGTYEQYF TGTGCCAGCAGCTTAGGGCAGGGTACCTACGAGCAGTACTTC TRBV7-9 14 - - TRBJ2-7
CAISDARWETQYF TGTGCCATCAGTGATGCCCGGTGGGAGACCCAGTACTTC TRBV10-3 13 - - TRBJ2-5
CATEAGTSGVGVTDTQYF TGTGCCACGGAAGCAGGGACTAGCGGGGTGGGTGTCACAGATACGCAGTATTTT TRBV19 18 - TRBD2 TRBJ2-3
CASSQDHRGQGGRGLLYNEQFF TGTGCCAGCAGCCAAGATCATAGAGGACAGGGGGGACGCGGGCTACTCTACAATGAGCAGTTCTTC TRBV4-2 22 once TRBD1 TRBJ2-1
CASLADRGGEQFF TGTGCTAGTTTAGCCGACAGGGGGGGTGAGCAGTTCTTC TRBV12-5 13 - TRBD1 TRBJ2-1
CATSRDNPYEQYF TGTGCCACCAGCAGAGATAACCCCTACGAGCAGTACTTC TRBV15 13 - - TRBJ2-7
CASSLRQGLEQFF TGTGCCAGCAGCCTTCGACAGGGGCTGGAGCAGTTCTTC TRBV11-2 13 - TRBD1 TRBJ2-1
CASSPGFNEKLFF TGTGCCAGCAGCCCTGGGTTTAATGAAAAACTGTTTTTT TRBV28 13 - - TRBJ1-4
CASIKDRPGDGYTF TGTGCCAGCATCAAGGACCGCCCAGGGGATGGCTACACCTTC TRBV7-9 14 - - TRBJ1-2
CASSPADSMNTEAFF TGTGCCAGCTCACCGGCGGACAGCATGAACACTGAAGCTTTCTTT TRBV18 15 - - TRBJ1-1
CASSPPWGNTGELFF TGTGCCAGCTCACCACCGTGGGGTAACACCGGGGAGCTGTTTTTT TRBV18 15 - - TRBJ2-2
CASHWDNTNTGELFF TGTGCCAGTCACTGGGACAACACGAACACCGGGGAGCTGTTTTTT TRBV7-9 15 - - TRBJ2-2
CASSFRRDSKQYF TGTGCCAGCAGTTTTCGAAGGGACTCAAAGCAGTATTTT TRBV6-5 13 - - TRBJ2-3
CASSMDRWATDTQYF TGTGCCAGTAGTATGGACAGGTGGGCCACAGATACGCAGTATTTT TRBV19 15 - TRBD1 TRBJ2-3
CASSLVPGPYNEQFF TGTGCCAGCAGCTTAGTCCCCGGGCCCTACAATGAGCAGTTCTTC TRBV7-2 15 - - TRBJ2-1
CATRGGAGSAF TGTGCCACCCGTGGGGGAGCCGGTTCGGCCTTT TRBV19 11 once - TRBJ1-4
CASSFDRETQYF TGCGCCAGCAGCTTTGATCGGGAGACCCAGTACTTC TRBV5-1 12 - - TRBJ2-5
CASSRDGEKLFF TGTGCCAGCAGTCGGGACGGTGAAAAACTGTTTTTT TRBV6-6 12 - - TRBJ1-4
CASSLGLRNPVSQHF TGTGCCAGCAGTTTAGGGCTGCGGAACCCAGTGTCCCAGCATTTT TRBV28 15 - - TRBJ1-5
CASSRGGWVDEQFF TGCGCCAGCAGTCGAGGGGGCTGGGTCGATGAGCAGTTCTTC TRBV4-3 14 once TRBD1 TRBJ2-1
CASSVDGGSYNEQFF TGTGCCAGCAGCGTAGATGGGGGTAGCTACAATGAGCAGTTCTTC TRBV9 15 - - TRBJ2-1
CASSQVRVGVEGREQYF TGTGCCAGCAGCCAAGTAAGGGTGGGGGTCGAAGGGCGAGAGCAGTACTTC TRBV4-2 17 once - TRBJ2-7
CASSANGQGPTDTQYF TGTGCCAGCAGCGCTAACGGACAGGGGCCAACAGATACGCAGTATTTT TRBV11-3 16 - TRBD1 TRBJ2-3
CASSPSSRELFF TGTGCCAGCAGCCCTAGTAGTAGGGAGCTGTTTTTT TRBV6-6 12 - - TRBJ2-2
CASSPTDTQYF TGTGCCAGCAGTCCCACAGATACGCAGTATTTT TRBV2 11 few - TRBJ2-3
CASSQRTGMNTEAFF TGTGCCAGCAGCCAGAGGACGGGAATGAACACTGAAGCTTTCTTT TRBV14 15 - - TRBJ1-1
CASSPLTGGSEKLFF TGTGCCAGCTCACCCTTGACAGGGGGCAGTGAAAAACTGTTTTTT TRBV18 15 - TRBD1 TRBJ1-4
CASTETNPSGGEQYF TGTGCCAGCACCGAAACCAATCCCTCAGGGGGCGAGCAGTACTTC TRBV28 15 - TRBD1 TRBJ2-7
CASSLGDTGELFF TGCGCCAGCAGCTTGGGAGACACCGGGGAGCTGTTTTTT TRBV5-1 13 once - TRBJ2-2
CSVESQQSPSGYQETQYF TGCAGCGTTGAATCCCAGCAATCCCCTTCGGGTTATCAAGAGACCCAGTACTTC TRBV29-1 18 - - TRBJ2-5